In its sample, the clone carrying this T cell receptor (beta chain) was seen a few times. The antigen is not known. V dropped 2 bases and J dropped 2 bases, with 1 base sitting between them. CDR3 length: 13 amino acids. In germline, CDR1 is SGHVS, CDR2 FNYEAQ. Clones were read by immunoSEQ multiplex PCR, and TCRdb kept only the in-frame ones, dropping some. The repertoire consists of fewer than 850,000 clones, with about 96% occurring once and the leading ten covering 0.2% to 0.25%. This specimen comes from a study of shared clonotypes between healthy human individuals. Only CD45RO-negative cells positively selected for CCR7 counted as naive CD8 cells, so terminally differentiated effector memory CD45RA+ cells were excluded. Study-level results: Sharing across several donors was seen in roughly 5.2% of naive CD4 clonotypes.

The receptor was isolated from a man aged 30-40 years in good health. This chain connects TRBV7-6 to TRBJ2-6; no firm D call. Sequencing was performed on naive CD8+ T cells sorted from blood. The CDR3: CASSLTGANVLTF. Written as DNA, the CDR3 is TGTGCCAGCAGCTTAACTGGGGCCAACGTCCTGACTTTC.